Below, 14 T cell receptor beta chains from the same sample are listed, as sequenced in a study of metastatic and nonmetastatic thyroid tumors. From the PCR reads, TCRdb re-called clones with MiXCR. The sample gives approximately 35,000 clones, about 15% of which show up once; approximately 18% is in the top ten. Treatment of any kind had been given to no patient before thyroid surgery. Sequencing was done on a sample of blood. These receptor sequences come from a male donor with papillary thyroid cancer or a benign thyroid nodule (not recorded which). Some clones in this sample may be carry-over from other donors' samples.

This clone was observed many times. V is TRBV18 and J is TRBJ1-1; D is possibly TRBD1 (6 bases). Trimming took 2 bases from V and 1 from J, leaving 11 bases between them. CDR1 and CDR2 from the germline V gene are KGHSH and LQKENI. The CDR3 is made up of 15 amino acids. DNA of the CDR3: TGTGCCAGCTCACCAACAGGGTCGGGGAACACTGAAGCTTTCTTT. Translating gives CASSPTGSGNTEAFF.

This clone was picked up many times. The chain employs TRBV7-3 and TRBJ1-3, with D perhaps TRBD1 (6 bases). Trimming stripped 5 bases from V and 7 bases from J, with 15 bases between. Germline CDR1 SGHTA, CDR2 FQGTGA. The CDR3 spans 14 residues. The CDR3 here is CASSPQFQGNTIYF. CDR3 coding DNA: TGTGCCAGCAGCCCACAGTTCCAGGGGAACACCATATATTTT.

This clone was counted at least ten times. The V call is TRBV15, the J call TRBJ2-1; D is perhaps TRBD2 (6 bases). This CDR3 is 15 amino acids long. CDR1 is LNHNV and CDR2 is YYDKDF in the germline V gene (reference sequence). Trimming took off 5 bases at V and 6 bases at J, with 17 bases between the two ends. The CDR3 here is CATSESSGTFNEQFF. The CDR3 DNA reads as TGTGCCACCAGCGAATCATCGGGGACTTTCAATGAGCAGTTCTTC.

The table lists this clone with a few counts. The chain links TRBV6-1 to TRBJ1-2; D unclear. V dropped 6 bases and J dropped 10 bases, with 30 bases sitting between them. CDR3 size: 17 residues. CDR1 and CDR2 from the germline V gene are MNHNS and SASEGT. CDR3 residues: CASRPLFETTSLGDYTF. The CDR3 nucleotides are TGTGCCAGCAGACCTCTATTCGAGACCACGTCGCTTGGTGACTACACCTTC.

In this sample, this clone turned up many times. CDR3 in DNA: TGTGCCACCAGTGATAGTAGCGGGAAAGAGACCCAGTACTTC. Translation: CATSDSSGKETQYF. The rearrangement links TRBV24-1 to TRBJ2-5; 8 nucleotides align to TRBD2. Per the germline V gene, CDR1 is KGHDR and CDR2 is SFDVKD. CDR3 size: 14 residues. The trim removed 3 bases at V and 3 bases at J, leaving 2 bases unmatched.

This clone was picked up many times. The chain employs TRBV11-2 and TRBJ1-1; D is perhaps TRBD1 (5 bases). The germline gives CDR1 SGHAT, CDR2 FQNNGV. The CDR3 runs 13 residues. V was trimmed by 6 bases and J by 7 bases, leaving 15 bases between them. The CDR3, as DNA: TGTGCCAGCAGTTTAAAGACAGAAGATGAAGCTTTCTTT. Its protein is CASSLKTEDEAFF.

This clone was seen ten or more times. V gene TRBV20-1 combines with J gene TRBJ2-2; 7 positions match TRBD2. Germline V CDR1 and CDR2: DFQATT, SNEGSKA (reference sequence). This CDR3 has 16 residues. The ends lost 1 base at V and 5 bases at J; junction bases unmatched: 10. CDR3 sequence: CSARVRGREGTGELFF. The CDR3 DNA reads as TGCAGTGCTAGAGTTCGGGGCAGGGAGGGGACCGGGGAGCTGTTTTTT.

This clone appeared many times. J is TRBJ2-1 and V is TRBV7-9, with TRBD1 identical over 10 bases. CDR3 size: 16 residues. V shed 5 bases and J 3 bases; nucleotides not matched to a gene: 7. Germline lookup yields CDR1 SEHNR and CDR2 FQNEAQ (reference sequence). The CDR3 loop reads CASSPRQGARYNEQFF. In DNA form, the CDR3 reads TGTGCCAGCAGCCCTCGACAGGGGGCGCGCTACAATGAGCAGTTCTTC.

The gene calls are TRBV6-1 and TRBJ2-7, with D tentatively TRBD2 (7 bases). The germline V and J ends were trimmed by 4 bases and 3 bases, with 22 bases remaining between them. The CDR3 contains 17 residues. Per the germline V gene, CDR1 is MNHNS and CDR2 is SASEGT. This chain's CDR3 is CASSGVGGGPPFYEQYF. DNA of the CDR3: TGTGCCAGCAGTGGGGTAGGGGGAGGGCCTCCTTTCTACGAGCAGTACTTC.

This clone has a count of ten or more. The rearrangement uses TRBV6-6 and TRBJ2-1, with 7 nucleotides matching TRBD2. The J segment lost 6 bases and the V segment lost 4 bases, leaving 12 bases of the junction unmatched. Germline V gene sequence: CDR1 MNHNY, CDR2 SVGAGI (reference sequence). The CDR3 is made up of 16 amino acids. The CDR3 loop is CASSSGGSRTPNEQFF. The CDR3, as DNA: TGTGCCAGCAGTTCGGGGGGTAGCAGGACACCCAATGAGCAGTTCTTC.

Points on this clone: The junction does not match germline at one end; this may be a read error. CDR3 coding DNA: TGTGCCAGCATGACCTACTACACAGATACGCAATATTTT. Translated: CASMTYYTDTQYF. V and J are TRBV3-1 and TRBJ2-3; D unclear. This CDR3 is 13 amino acids long. Germline V gene data show CDR1 as LGHDT and CDR2 as YNNKEL (reference sequence).

This clone was recorded at least ten times. This chain connects TRBV6-6 to TRBJ2-1; 8 nucleotides agree with TRBD2. This CDR3 spans 14 amino acids. The germline gives CDR1 MNHNY, CDR2 SVGAGI (reference sequence). J was trimmed by 9 bases and V by 4 bases; bases with no gene match: 8. The CDR3 DNA sequence: TGTGCCAGCAGTTCCCGGGGGGGGGGAGGTGAGCAGTTCTTC. Its protein product is CASSSRGGGGEQFF.

This clone was seen a few times. The genes are TRBV6-2 or TRBV6-3 and TRBJ2-2; the match to TRBD2 covers 11 bases. V shed 0 bases and J 6 bases; nucleotides not matched to a gene: 3. The germline CDR1 and CDR2 sequences are MNHEY and SVGEGT. The CDR3 totals 16 residues. The CDR3 spells CASSYSSGRDPGELFF. Here the CDR3 DNA reads TGTGCCAGCAGTTACTCTAGCGGGAGGGATCCCGGGGAGCTGTTTTTT.

This clone was picked up many times. The chain joins TRBV11-2 to TRBJ1-3; D might be TRBD1 (6 bases). This CDR3 is 16 amino acids long. In germline, CDR1 is SGHAT, CDR2 FQNNGV. Trimming removed 2 bases from V and 4 bases from J, with 15 bases in between. In DNA form, the CDR3 reads TGTGCCAGCAGCTTAATTTGGGGGGGCCGAGGAAACACCATATATTTT. This encodes CASSLIWGGRGNTIYF.